This TCR beta chain stems from a study of beta chain features in type 1 diabetes. Remarks on this clone: Its antigen is as yet unknown.

Sequencing targeted expressed TCRB transcripts, as all isolated RNA had been reverse transcribed. TCRdb keeps only in-frame clones here, not all; method: immunoSEQ multiplex PCR. The data hold 250,000 to 300,000 clones, with around 7.3% observed a single time. Study-wide results and caveats: Compared to healthy donors, patients appeared to have naive, central memory and Treg TCRB repertoires that were more alike.

V lost 3 bases and J lost 4, with 9 bases in between. The germline gives CDR1 MGHDK, CDR2 SYGVNS. The CDR3 loop spans 13 amino acids. Each donor gave one heparinised blood draw averaging around 0.12 L. Sequenced input: central memory CD4+ T cells from blood. The receptor was isolated from a woman between 18 and 29 years old in good health. This chain uses TRBV25-1 with TRBJ2-5, with D unclear. The CDR3 region is CASSDFPRETQYF. The CDR3 nucleotides read TGTGCCAGCAGTGATTTCCCTCGAGAGACCCAGTACTTC. Together with reference TRBV25-1 and TRBJ2-5, the CDR3 gives the full variable domain: EADIYQTPRYLVIGTGKKITLECSQTMGHDKMYWYQQDPGMELHLIHYSYGVNSTEKGDLSSESTVSRIRTEHFPLTLESARPSHTSQYLCASSDFPRETQYFGPGTRLLVL.